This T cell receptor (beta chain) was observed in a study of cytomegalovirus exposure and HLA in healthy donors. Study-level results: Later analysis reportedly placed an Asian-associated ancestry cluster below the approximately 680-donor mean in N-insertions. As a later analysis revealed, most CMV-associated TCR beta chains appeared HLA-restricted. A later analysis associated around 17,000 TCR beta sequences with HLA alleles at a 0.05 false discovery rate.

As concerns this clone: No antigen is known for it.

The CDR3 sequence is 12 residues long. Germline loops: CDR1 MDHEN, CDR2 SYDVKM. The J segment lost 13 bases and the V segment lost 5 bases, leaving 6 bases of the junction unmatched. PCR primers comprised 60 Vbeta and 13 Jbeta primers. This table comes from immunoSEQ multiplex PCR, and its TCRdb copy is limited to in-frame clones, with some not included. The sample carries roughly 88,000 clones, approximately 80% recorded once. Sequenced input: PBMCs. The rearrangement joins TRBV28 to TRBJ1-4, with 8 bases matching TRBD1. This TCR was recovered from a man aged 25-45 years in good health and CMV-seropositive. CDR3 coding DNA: TGTGCCAGCAGTCTCGGACAGGGTTTACTGTTTTTT. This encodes CASSLGQGLLFF.